A selection of T cell receptor beta chains follows, all from one sample in a study of T cell changes during pregnancy in multiple sclerosis. Sequencing was performed with immunoSEQ multiplex PCR; in TCRdb, only in-frame clones are kept and a portion is missing. The sample lists tens of thousands of clones; about 90% were seen once. Sequencing used CD4+ T cells from peripheral blood mononuclear cells, obtained in the first trimester of pregnancy. The receptors were sampled from a female donor with multiple sclerosis, enrolled in a pregnancy study. The CDR3 runs from the conserved cysteine through the conserved F or W. A D gene is named only where the DNA matches it firmly. Clone size is given for some rows only: seen once, a few or many times, or a class if the clone is expanded.

J | size | V | D | CDR3 | DNA
TRBJ1-1 | NA | TRBV19 | NA | CASTRTANMNTEAFF | TGTGCCAGTACGCGGACAGCCAACATGAACACTGAAGCTTTCTTT
TRBJ1-1 | NA | TRBV6-6 | NA | CASNPPMNTEAFF | TGTGCCAGCAACCCGCCTATGAACACTGAAGCTTTCTTT
TRBJ1-5 | few | TRBV4-2 | NA | CASSQPGNQPQHF | TGTGCCAGCAGCCAGCCAGGGAATCAGCCCCAGCATTTT
TRBJ2-1 | NA | TRBV5-1 | TRBD2 | CASSLQGRAWNEQFF | TGCGCCAGCAGCCTCCAAGGGAGGGCCTGGAATGAGCAGTTCTTC
TRBJ1-2 | NA | TRBV5-1 | TRBD1 | CASSLGQATSF | TGCGCCAGCAGCTTAGGACAGGCGACTTCTTTC
TRBJ2-1 | NA | TRBV10-3 | NA | CAISESGREQFF | TGTGCCATCAGTGAGTCGGGGCGTGAGCAGTTCTTC
TRBJ2-7 | NA | TRBV7-9 | NA | CASSRRTANDEQYF | TGTGCCAGCAGCCGCCGGACAGCGAACGACGAGCAGTACTTC
TRBJ1-1 | NA | TRBV30 | NA | CAWSVRGNTEAFF | TGTGCCTGGAGTGTACGGGGGAACACTGAAGCTTTCTTT
TRBJ1-4 | NA | TRBV7-9 | NA | CASSRGATNEKLFF | TGTGCCAGCAGCCGAGGCGCGACTAATGAAAAACTGTTTTTT
TRBJ1-2 | NA | TRBV6-4 | NA | CASSDSRLGGYTF | TGTGCCAGCAGTGACTCCCGACTAGGTGGCTACACCTTC
TRBJ1-4 | NA | TRBV5-6 | TRBD1 | CASSLGTGAANEKLFF | TGTGCCAGCAGCTTGGGTACAGGGGCGGCGAATGAAAAACTGTTTTTT
TRBJ2-7 | few | TRBV7-6 | TRBD1 | CASSLAGQHYEQYF | TGTGCCAGCAGCTTAGCGGGACAGCACTACGAGCAGTACTTC
TRBJ2-1 | NA | TRBV29-1 | NA | CSVRRVGAWNEQFF | TGCAGCGTTCGCCGGGTAGGGGCTTGGAATGAGCAGTTCTTC
TRBJ2-3 | NA | TRBV11-2 | NA | CASSPQTVTSTDTQYF | TGTGCCAGCAGCCCCCAGACAGTCACTAGCACAGATACGCAGTATTTT
TRBJ1-2 | NA | TRBV28 | NA | CASSDRQSKYGYTF | TGTGCCAGCAGTGACAGACAGTCAAAATATGGCTACACCTTC
TRBJ2-3 | NA | TRBV10-3 | NA | CAISASWGAGVADTQYF | TGTGCCATCAGCGCCTCTTGGGGAGCGGGTGTTGCAGATACGCAGTATTTT
TRBJ2-7 | NA | TRBV18 | TRBD1 | CASSMTGELAYEQYF | TGTGCCAGCTCAATGACAGGGGAGTTGGCCTACGAGCAGTACTTC
TRBJ1-1 | NA | TRBV21-1 | NA | CASSARQGLNTEAFF | TGTGCCAGCAGCGCCCGACAGGGGTTGAACACTGAAGCTTTCTTT
TRBJ1-1 | NA | TRBV5-5 | NA | CASSGWAPNTEAFF | TGTGCCAGCAGCGGATGGGCACCGAACACTGAAGCTTTCTTT
TRBJ2-1 | few | TRBV28 | TRBD2 | CASSRTSGLNNEQFF | TGTGCCAGCAGTCGGACTAGCGGGCTCAACAATGAGCAGTTCTTC
TRBJ1-6 | few | TRBV7-9 | NA | CASRIGGGNSPLHF | TGTGCCAGCAGGATTGGCGGGGGAAATTCACCCCTCCACTTT
TRBJ2-7 | NA | TRBV7-9 | TRBD2 | CAAQTSGRTAW | TGTGCCGCCCAGACTAGCGGGAGGACCGCTTGG
TRBJ2-2 | NA | TRBV6-1 | NA | CASSDRVGYTGELFF | TGTGCCAGCAGTGACAGGGTCGGTTACACCGGGGAGCTGTTTTTT
TRBJ1-6 | few | TRBV21-1 | NA | CASSENNRVQYNSPLHF | TGTGCCAGCAGCGAAAACAATCGGGTTCAGTATAATTCACCCCTCCACTTT
TRBJ2-1 | NA | TRBV6-5 | NA | CASGRRVEHEQFF | TGTGCCAGCGGTCGGAGGGTCGAACATGAGCAGTTCTTC
TRBJ2-3 | NA | TRBV28 | NA | CASSFGGTDTQYF | TGTGCCAGCAGTTTCGGGGGCACAGATACGCAGTATTTT
TRBJ2-3 | NA | TRBV28 | TRBD2 | CASLLAGTTDTQYF | TGTGCCAGCCTGCTAGCGGGGACCACAGATACGCAGTATTTT
TRBJ1-2 | NA | TRBV7-9 | NA | CASSSSGESGYTF | TGTGCCAGCAGCTCCTCAGGGGAATCTGGCTACACCTTC
TRBJ2-7 | NA | TRBV7-2 | TRBD2 | CASSTQSGSRYEQYF | TGTGCCAGCAGCACCCAGAGCGGGAGCCGATACGAGCAGTACTTC
TRBJ2-1 | NA | TRBV14 | TRBD1 | CASSQSDRVMFF | TGTGCCAGCAGCCAATCCGACAGGGTGATGTTCTTC
TRBJ2-3 | NA | TRBV1 | NA | CTSSQDREGLGTDTQYF | TGCACCAGCAGCCAAGATCGAGAGGGCCTTGGGACAGATACGCAGTATTTT
TRBJ2-1 | NA | TRBV11-2 | TRBD2 | CASSSTPAGASYNEQFF | TGTGCCAGCAGCTCGACCCCAGCGGGAGCCTCCTACAATGAGCAGTTCTTC
TRBJ2-7 | NA | TRBV10-2 | TRBD2 | CASRNGLAGDHEQYF | TGCGCCAGCAGGAACGGACTAGCGGGAGATCACGAGCAGTACTTC
TRBJ2-3 | NA | TRBV18 | TRBD2 | CASSRGTSGKGTDTQYF | TGTGCCAGCTCCCGGGGGACTAGCGGGAAAGGCACAGATACGCAGTATTTT
TRBJ2-3 | NA | TRBV11-3 | TRBD2 | CASSPWVSGDPTDTQYF | TGTGCCAGCAGCCCATGGGTTAGCGGGGACCCCACAGATACGCAGTATTTT
TRBJ2-3 | NA | TRBV7-2 | NA | CASSLDWSTTDTQYF | TGTGCCAGCAGCTTAGATTGGAGTACTACAGATACGCAGTATTTT